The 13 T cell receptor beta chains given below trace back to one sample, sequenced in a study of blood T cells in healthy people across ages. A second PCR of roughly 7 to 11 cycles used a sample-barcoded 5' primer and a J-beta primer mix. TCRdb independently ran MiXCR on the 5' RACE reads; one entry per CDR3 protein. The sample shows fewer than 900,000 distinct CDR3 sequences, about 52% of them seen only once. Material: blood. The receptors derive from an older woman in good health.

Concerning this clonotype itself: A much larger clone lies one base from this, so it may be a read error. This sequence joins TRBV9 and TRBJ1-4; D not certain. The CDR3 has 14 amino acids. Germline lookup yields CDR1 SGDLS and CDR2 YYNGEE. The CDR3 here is CANSVGLVNEKLFF. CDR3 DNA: TGTGCCAACAGCGTAGGGCTGGTTAATGAAAAACTGTTTTTT.

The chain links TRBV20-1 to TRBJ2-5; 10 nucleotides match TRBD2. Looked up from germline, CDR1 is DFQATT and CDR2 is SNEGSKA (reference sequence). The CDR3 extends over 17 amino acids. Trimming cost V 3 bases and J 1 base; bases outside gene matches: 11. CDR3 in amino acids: CSASRLAGAALQETQYF. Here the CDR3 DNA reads TGCAGTGCTAGTCGGCTAGCGGGGGCAGCCCTCCAAGAGACCCAGTACTTC.

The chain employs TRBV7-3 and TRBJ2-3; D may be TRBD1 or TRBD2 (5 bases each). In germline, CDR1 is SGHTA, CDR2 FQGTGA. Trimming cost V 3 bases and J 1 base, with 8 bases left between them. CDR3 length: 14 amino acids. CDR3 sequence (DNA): TGTGCCAGCAGCTTCGGGACCGGCACAGATACGCAGTATTTT. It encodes CASSFGTGTDTQYF. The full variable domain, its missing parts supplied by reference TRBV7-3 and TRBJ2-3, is GAGVSQTPSNKVTEKGKYVELRCDPISGHTALYWYRQSLGQGPEFLIYFQGTGAADDSGLPNDRFFAVRPEGSVSTLKIQRTERGDSAVYLCASSFGTGTDTQYFGPGTRLTVL.

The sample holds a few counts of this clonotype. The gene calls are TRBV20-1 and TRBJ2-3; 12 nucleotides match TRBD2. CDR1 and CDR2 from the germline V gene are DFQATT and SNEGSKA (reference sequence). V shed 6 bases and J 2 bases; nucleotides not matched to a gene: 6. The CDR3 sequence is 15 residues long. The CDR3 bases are TGCAGTGCCCCGACTAGCGGGAGTGTCACAGATACGCAGTATTTT. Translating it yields CSAPTSGSVTDTQYF.

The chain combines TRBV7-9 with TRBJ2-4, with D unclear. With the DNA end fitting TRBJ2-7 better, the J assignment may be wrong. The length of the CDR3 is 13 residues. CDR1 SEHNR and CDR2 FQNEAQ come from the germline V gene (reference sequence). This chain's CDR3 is CASSLEVSNEQYF. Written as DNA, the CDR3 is TGTGCCAGCAGCTTAGAGGTTAGCAACGAGCAGTACTTC.

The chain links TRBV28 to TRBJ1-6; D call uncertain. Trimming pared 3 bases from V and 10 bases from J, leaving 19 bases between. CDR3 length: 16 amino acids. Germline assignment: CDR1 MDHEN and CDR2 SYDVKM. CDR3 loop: CASSFGSVSSRSPLHF. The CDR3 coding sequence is TGTGCCAGCAGTTTCGGATCAGTCTCCAGCCGGTCACCCCTCCACTTT. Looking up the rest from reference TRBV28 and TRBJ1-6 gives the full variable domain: DVKVTQSSRYLVKRTGEKVFLECVQDMDHENMFWYRQDPGLGLRLIYFSYDVKMKEKGDIPEGYSVSREKKERFSLILESASTNQTSMYLCASSFGSVSSRSPLHFGNGTRLTVT.

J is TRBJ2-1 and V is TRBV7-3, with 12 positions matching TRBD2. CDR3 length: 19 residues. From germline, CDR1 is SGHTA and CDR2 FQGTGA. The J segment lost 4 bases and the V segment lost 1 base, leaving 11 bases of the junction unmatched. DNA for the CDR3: TGTGCCAGCAGCTTAAGTCCATGGTCGGGGACTAGCGGGTACAATGAGCAGTTCTTC. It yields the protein CASSLSPWSGTSGYNEQFF.

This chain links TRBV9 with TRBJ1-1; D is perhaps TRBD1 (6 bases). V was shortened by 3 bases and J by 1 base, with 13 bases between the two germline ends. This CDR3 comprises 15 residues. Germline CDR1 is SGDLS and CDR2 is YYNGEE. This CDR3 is CASSARTDRNTEAFF. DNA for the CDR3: TGTGCCAGCAGCGCCCGGACAGATAGGAACACTGAAGCTTTCTTT.

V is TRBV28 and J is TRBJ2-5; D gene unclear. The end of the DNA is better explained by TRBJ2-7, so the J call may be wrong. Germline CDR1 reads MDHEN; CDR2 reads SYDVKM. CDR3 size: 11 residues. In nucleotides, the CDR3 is TGTGCCAGCACCGTCGGCTACGAGCAGTACTTC. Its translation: CASTVGYEQYF.

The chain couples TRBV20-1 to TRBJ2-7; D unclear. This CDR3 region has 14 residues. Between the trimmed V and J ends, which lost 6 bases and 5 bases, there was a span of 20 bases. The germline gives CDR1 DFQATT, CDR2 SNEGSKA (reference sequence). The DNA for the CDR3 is TGCAGTGCCAAAGAAGACTGGTGGCGTAACGAGCAGTACTTC. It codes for CSAKEDWWRNEQYF.

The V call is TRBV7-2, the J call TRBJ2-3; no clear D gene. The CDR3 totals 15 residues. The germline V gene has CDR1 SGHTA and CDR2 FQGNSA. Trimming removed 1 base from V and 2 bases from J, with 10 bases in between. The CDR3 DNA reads TGTGCCAGCAGCTTAGAGGGATTTTTCACAGATACGCAGTATTTT. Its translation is CASSLEGFFTDTQYF.

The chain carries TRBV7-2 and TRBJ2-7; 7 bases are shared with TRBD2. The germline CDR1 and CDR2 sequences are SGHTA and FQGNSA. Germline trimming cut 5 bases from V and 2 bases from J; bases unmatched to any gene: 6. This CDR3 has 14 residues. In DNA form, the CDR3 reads TGTGCCAGCAGCACCCGGGGAGGGACCTACGAGCAGTACTTC. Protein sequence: CASSTRGGTYEQYF. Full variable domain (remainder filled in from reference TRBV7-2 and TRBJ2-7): GAGVSQSPSNKVTEKGKDVELRCDPISGHTALYWYRQSLGQGLEFLIYFQGNSAPDKSGLPSDRFSAERTGGSVSTLTIQRTQQEDSAVYLCASSTRGGTYEQYFGPGTRLTVT.

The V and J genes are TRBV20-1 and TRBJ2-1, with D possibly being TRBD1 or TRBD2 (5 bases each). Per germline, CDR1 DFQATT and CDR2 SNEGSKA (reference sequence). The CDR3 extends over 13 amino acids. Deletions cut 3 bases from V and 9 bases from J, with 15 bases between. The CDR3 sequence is CSARRGVLREQFF. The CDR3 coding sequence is TGCAGTGCTAGGAGGGGAGTCCTCCGTGAGCAGTTCTTC.